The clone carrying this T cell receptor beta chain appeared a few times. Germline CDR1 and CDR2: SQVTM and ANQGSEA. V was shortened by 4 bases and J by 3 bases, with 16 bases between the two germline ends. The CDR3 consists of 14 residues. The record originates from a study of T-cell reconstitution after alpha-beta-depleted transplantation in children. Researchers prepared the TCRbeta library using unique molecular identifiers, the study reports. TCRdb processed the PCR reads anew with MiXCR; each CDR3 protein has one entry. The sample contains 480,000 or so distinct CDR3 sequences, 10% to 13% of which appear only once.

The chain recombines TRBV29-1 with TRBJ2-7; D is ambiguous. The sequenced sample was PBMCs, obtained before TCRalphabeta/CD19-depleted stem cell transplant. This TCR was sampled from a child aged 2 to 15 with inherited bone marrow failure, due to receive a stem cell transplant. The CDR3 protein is CSVGWRLLLYEQYF. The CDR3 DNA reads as TGCAGCGTTGGGTGGCGGCTCCTACTCTACGAGCAGTACTTC.